Given below is one TCR beta chain in context. In this sample, this clonotype turned up a few times. Its antigen is still unknown. Per-nucleotide qualities are absent, and no much larger clonotype sits a single base away. The method was PCR. Data came from an Illumina HiSeq 2500. TCR library preparation used molecular barcoding, with unique molecular identifiers applied to normalize quantification of the TCRbeta repertoire. Using fastp trimming at Q25 and MiXCR clonotype assembly, TCRdb reanalyzed the public sequencing data and kept in-frame beta chains. Each entry is one CDR3 protein sequence, shown with its most common DNA and genes. This sample gives 640,000 or so distinct CDR3 sequences in total; roughly 15% of them show up just once. The ten most abundant clones make up approximately 1% of the sample. This sample is drawn from a study of T-cell reconstitution after alpha-beta-depleted transplantation in children listed by TCRdb under 2016. Context from the whole study: The study quantitatively tracked T-cell immune reconstitution after TCRalphabeta/CD19-depleted allogeneic hematopoietic cell transplantation in children using TCR repertoire profiling.

Here the sequenced sample was PBMCs from the stem cell graft donor, taken from the stem cell graft. The sequence was collected from a human donor who donated a stem cell graft to a child with acute myeloid leukemia.

In nucleotide form, the sequence is TGCAGTGCTAGAGCAAGGTCGGGGACAGCGAACACCGGGGAGCTGTTTTTT. Translated, this is CSARARSGTANTGELFF. Recombination joined TRBV20-1 with TRBJ2-2; 7 of the junction bases match TRBD1. According to the germline V gene (reference sequence), CDR1 reads DFQATT and CDR2 reads SNEGSKA. The CDR3, cysteine through phenylalanine, is 17 amino acids long. Of the read, only the CDR3 DNA is kept; its 51 bases are in frame from base 1. At the junction V is shortened by 1 base and J by 0 bases; bases outside the gene matches: 8.